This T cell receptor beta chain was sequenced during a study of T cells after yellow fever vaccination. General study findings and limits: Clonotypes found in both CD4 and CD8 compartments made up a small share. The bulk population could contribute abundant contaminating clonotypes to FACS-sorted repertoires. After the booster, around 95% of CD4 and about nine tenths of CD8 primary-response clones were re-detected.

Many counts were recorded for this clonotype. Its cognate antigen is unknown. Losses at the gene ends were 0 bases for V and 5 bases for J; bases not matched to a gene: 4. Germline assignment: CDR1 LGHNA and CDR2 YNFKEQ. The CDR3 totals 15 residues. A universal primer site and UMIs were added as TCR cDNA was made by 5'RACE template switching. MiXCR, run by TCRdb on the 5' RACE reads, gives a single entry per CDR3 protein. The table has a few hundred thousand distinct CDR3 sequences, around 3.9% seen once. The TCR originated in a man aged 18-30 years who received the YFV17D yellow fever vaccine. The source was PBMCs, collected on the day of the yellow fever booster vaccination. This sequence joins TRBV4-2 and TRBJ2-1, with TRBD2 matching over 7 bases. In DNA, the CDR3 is TGTGCCAGCAGCCAAGAAGAGGGACTACACAATGAGCAGTTCTTC. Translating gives CASSQEEGLHNEQFF.